Below, 18 T cell receptor beta chains from the same sample are listed, as sequenced in a study of chemoradiotherapy in HPV16-positive cancers (dated by TCRdb to 2021 to 2024). The receptor library was made with the immunoSEQ multiplex PCR assay. TCRdb retrieved this table from immuneACCESS and kept in-frame rearrangements only. Not all clones are present; in checked studies, unresolved V genes account for under half, and no reason is known for the remainder. The sample table records several thousand clones; 88% of these occur just once. The ten largest clones capture approximately 5% of the sample. The sample here was tumor tissue, taken from a patient who underwent chemoradiotherapy. The receptors stem from a human donor with HPV-associated anogenital cancer.

The J gene is TRBJ1-2, the V gene TRBV7-2, with 8 bases lining up with TRBD1. Trimming at V came to 5 bases and at J to 3 bases, leaving 8 bases not matched to a gene. This CDR3 is built from 15 residues. Germline V gives CDR1 SGHTA, CDR2 FQGNSA. The CDR3 loop reads CASSGQGGVDYGYTF. In nucleotides, the CDR3 is TGTGCCAGCAGCGGACAGGGAGGGGTGGACTATGGCTACACCTTC.

This sequence joins TRBV2 and TRBJ2-3; D gene ambiguous. There are 11 residues in the CDR3. V shed 8 bases and J shed 1 base, with 4 bases lying between them. Germline lookup yields CDR1 SNHLY and CDR2 FYNNEI. The CDR3: CASVGTDTQYF. The DNA of the CDR3 is TGTGCCAGCGTGGGCACAGATACGCAGTATTTT.

V and J are TRBV5-6 and TRBJ1-1, with TRBD1 identical over 9 bases. Looked up from germline, CDR1 is SGHDT and CDR2 is YYEEEE. V lost 4 bases, J lost 3 bases, and 4 bases stayed unmatched. The CDR3 runs 14 residues. The CDR3 protein is CASSLQGAHTEAFF. CDR3 coding DNA: TGTGCCAGCAGCCTACAGGGGGCCCACACTGAAGCTTTCTTT. The complete variable domain, with remaining parts taken from reference TRBV5-6 and TRBJ1-1, reads DAGVTQSPTHLIKTRGQQVTLRCSPKSGHDTVSWYQQALGQGPQFIFQYYEEEERQRGNFPDRFSGHQFPNYSSELNVNALLLGDSALYLCASSLQGAHTEAFFGQGTRLTVV.

The chain carries TRBV19 and TRBJ1-1; unclear D gene. CDR1 and CDR2 (germline): LNHDA, SQIVND (reference sequence). This CDR3 is 13 amino acids long. The germline V and J ends were trimmed by 6 bases and 0 bases, with 8 bases remaining between them. The DNA for the CDR3 is TGTGCCAGTAGGTCAGGACTGAACACTGAAGCTTTCTTT. It specifies CASRSGLNTEAFF.

The chain uses TRBV11-2 and TRBJ2-1; TRBD1 agrees at 10 bases. This CDR3 spans 15 amino acids. CDR1 SGHAT and CDR2 FQNNGV come from the germline V gene. V shed 3 bases, J shed 7 bases, and the junction held 6 bases outside the gene matches. CDR3 in amino acids: CASSFDRGLNNEQFF. CDR3 bases: TGTGCCAGCAGCTTCGACAGGGGGCTCAATAATGAGCAGTTCTTC.

The chain has TRBV30 and TRBJ1-1; D is unresolved. Trimming removed 1 base from V and 1 base from J, with 4 bases in between. Germline CDR1 GTSNPN, CDR2 SVGIG (reference sequence). There are 12 residues in the CDR3. The CDR3 is CAWSEGNTEAFF. For the CDR3, the DNA is TGTGCCTGGAGTGAGGGGAACACTGAAGCTTTCTTT.

In its sample, this clone was seen a few times. This rearrangement joins TRBV11-2 to TRBJ1-3; possibly TRBD1 for D (5 bases). Germline V gene lookup returns CDR1 SGHAT and CDR2 FQNNGV. This CDR3 contains 15 residues. V was cut by 7 bases and J by 0 bases, with 13 bases left in between. The CDR3 DNA is TGTGCCAGCAAACGTGGGACGGACTCTGGAAACACCATATATTTT. Protein sequence: CASKRGTDSGNTIYF.

The rearrangement uses TRBV6-4 and TRBJ1-1; TRBD1 is a possible D gene (5 bases). The CDR3 loop spans 14 amino acids. Per the germline V gene, CDR1 is MRHNA and CDR2 is SNTAGT. V lost 5 bases, J lost 3 bases, and 13 bases lay in between. The CDR3 loop reads CASSPTPGDTEAFF. DNA of the CDR3: TGTGCCAGCAGTCCCACACCGGGGGACACTGAAGCTTTCTTT.

V gene TRBV28 combines with J gene TRBJ2-5, with D uncertain. The CDR3 sequence is 15 residues long. V was clipped by 5 bases and J by 3 bases, with 16 bases between them. Per the germline V gene, CDR1 is MDHEN and CDR2 is SYDVKM. CDR3 loop: CASSPLGETKETQYF. CDR3 bases: TGTGCCAGCAGTCCCCTTGGAGAGACAAAAGAGACCCAGTACTTC.

This chain joins TRBV28 and TRBJ2-5, with 9 bases matching TRBD1. Germline assignment: CDR1 MDHEN and CDR2 SYDVKM. CDR3 length: 13 residues. The V and J ends lost 6 bases and 4 bases, in that order; junction bases with no gene match: 3. The CDR3, as DNA: TGTGCCAGCAGCTTGGACAGGGGAGAGACCCAGTACTTC. It yields the protein CASSLDRGETQYF. Drawing the rest from reference TRBV28 and TRBJ2-5, the complete variable domain is DVKVTQSSRYLVKRTGEKVFLECVQDMDHENMFWYRQDPGLGLRLIYFSYDVKMKEKGDIPEGYSVSREKKERFSLILESASTNQTSMYLCASSLDRGETQYFGPGTRLLVL.

This clone was counted once. The J gene is TRBJ2-5, the V gene TRBV5-1; 7 nucleotides align to TRBD1. This CDR3 comprises 14 residues. Germline-derived CDR1 and CDR2 are SGHRS and YFSETQ. Trimming took 0 bases from V and 4 from J; bases not matched to a gene: 3. CDR3 sequence (DNA): TGCGCCAGCAGCTTGGTAGGACAGGTAGAGACCCAGTACTTC. Translated, it gives CASSLVGQVETQYF. Complete variable domain (other parts from reference TRBV5-1 and TRBJ2-5): KAGVTQTPRYLIKTRGQQVTLSCSPISGHRSVSWYQQTPGQGLQFLFEYFSETQRNKGNFPGRFSGRQFSNSRSEMNVSTLELGDSALYLCASSLVGQVETQYFGPGTRLLVL.

The chain combines TRBV11-2 with TRBJ1-3; D call uncertain. The CDR3 covers 20 residues. V was shortened by 0 bases and J by 4 bases, with 25 bases between the two germline ends. The germline V gene encodes CDR1 SGHAT and CDR2 FQNNGV. The CDR3 region is CASSLDRASGVLYSGNTIYF. Here the CDR3 DNA reads TGTGCCAGCAGCTTAGATCGGGCCAGTGGTGTCTTATATTCCGGAAACACCATATATTTT.

The chain couples TRBV7-9 to TRBJ2-1; TRBD2 aligns across 7 bases. After removal of 5 bases from V and 5 bases from J, the junction contained 12 bases not matched to a gene. The CDR3 is 16 amino acids. The germline gives CDR1 SEHNR, CDR2 FQNEAQ (reference sequence). The CDR3 region is CASSAGRGQGHNEQFF. The CDR3 DNA follows: TGTGCCAGCAGCGCAGGGAGGGGCCAAGGGCACAATGAGCAGTTCTTC.

This clone has only one observation. The chain is built from TRBV19 and TRBJ2-7; possible D gene TRBD2, 6 bases. The CDR3 contains 13 residues. CDR1 is LNHDA and CDR2 is SQIVND in the germline V gene (reference sequence). V was trimmed by 5 bases and J by 4 bases, leaving 12 bases between them. The CDR3 DNA sequence: TGTGCCAGTAGTCGGGGACTTCCATACGAGCAGTACTTC. Protein product: CASSRGLPYEQYF.

This chain links TRBV9 with TRBJ2-3; D unclear. V was trimmed by 0 bases and J by 2 bases, leaving 4 bases between them. CDR1 is SGDLS and CDR2 is YYNGEE in the germline V gene. CDR3 length equals 13 residues. CDR3 residues: CASSVGPTDTQYF. CDR3 coding DNA: TGTGCCAGCAGCGTAGGACCCACAGATACGCAGTATTTT.

In DNA form, the CDR3 reads TGTGCCAGCAGCCGTAACAGGGAAGGAAATGAAAAACTGTTTTTT. It translates to CASSRNREGNEKLFF. The rearrangement links TRBV11-2 to TRBJ1-4; TRBD1 is a possible D gene (6 bases). Germline CDR1 reads SGHAT; CDR2 reads FQNNGV. The CDR3 covers 15 residues. Deletions cut 5 bases from V and 5 bases from J, with 15 bases between. Complete variable domain (other parts from reference TRBV11-2 and TRBJ1-4): EAGVAQSPRYKIIEKRQSVAFWCNPISGHATLYWYQQILGQGPKLLIQFQNNGVVDDSQLPKDRFSAERLKGVDSTLKIQPAKLEDSAVYLCASSRNREGNEKLFFGSGTQLSVL.

Worth noting for this clone: At one of its ends the junction is not consistent with the germline gene, which may arise from a read error. The V gene is TRBV29-1, the J gene TRBJ2-1; D is possibly TRBD1 (5 bases). The CDR3 length is 12 residues. Per germline, CDR1 SQVTM and CDR2 ANQGSEA. CDR3 protein: CSVARLDKEQFF. Here the CDR3 DNA reads TGCAGCGTGGCAAGACTGGACAAAGAGCAGTTCTTC.

The genes are TRBV30 and TRBJ1-5; tentatively, D is TRBD1 (5 bases). The CDR3 has 15 residues. The V gene lost 3 bases and the J gene lost 2 bases, with 14 bases spanning the gap. Germline V CDR1 and CDR2: GTSNPN, SVGIG (reference sequence). The CDR3 loop reads CAWRRSREGNQPQHF. The CDR3, as DNA: TGTGCCTGGAGACGATCCAGGGAGGGCAATCAGCCCCAGCATTTT.